These 25 T cell receptor beta chains originate from one sample sequenced in a study of glioma-infiltrating T cells after dendritic cell vaccination. Repertoires were generated with immunoSEQ multiplex PCR, while TCRdb's copy carries only in-frame clones and drops some. The sample yields tens of thousands of clones, 87% seen once. The time point here: after dendritic cell vaccination, including at tumor progression/relapse. Sequenced material: blood, taken after dendritic cell vaccination. The receptors were sampled from a human donor with glioblastoma.

The rearrangement links TRBV6-5 to TRBJ1-1; D uncertain. The CDR3 is made up of 14 amino acids. V was trimmed by 2 bases and J by 5 bases, leaving 12 bases between them. Germline V gene data show CDR1 as MNHEY and CDR2 as SVGAGI. CDR3 sequence (DNA): TGTGCCAGCAGTTACATGTTGCGGGATACTGAAGCTTTCTTT. It encodes CASSYMLRDTEAFF.

This rearrangement joins TRBV16 to TRBJ1-3; D might be TRBD1 (6 bases). The V end was cut by 5 bases, the J end by 2 bases, with 13 bases between. The CDR3 totals 15 residues. Per germline, CDR1 KGHSY and CDR2 FQNENV. CDR3 in amino acids: CASSDRSIAGNTIYF. In DNA form, the CDR3 reads TGTGCCAGCAGCGACAGGAGCATCGCTGGAAACACCATATATTTT.

This clone was detected once. The V and J genes are TRBV19 and TRBJ2-4, with 8 bases fitting TRBD1. The CDR3 extends over 19 amino acids. From germline, CDR1 is LNHDA and CDR2 SQIVND (reference sequence). With V trimmed by 4 bases and J by 3 bases, 17 bases remained unmatched. The CDR3 region is CASSTRGQGIALVKNIQYF. CDR3 DNA: TGTGCCAGTAGTACCCGTGGACAGGGTATCGCTCTAGTCAAAAACATTCAGTACTTC.

The V and J genes are TRBV9 and TRBJ1-1; possibly TRBD1 for D (6 bases). Germline loops: CDR1 SGDLS, CDR2 YYNGEE. Trimming removed 3 bases at V and 4 bases at J, with 10 bases between. This CDR3 has 13 amino acids. The CDR3 coding sequence is TGTGCCAGCAGCGGAGGGGGTGGCACTGAAGCTTTCTTT. Translation: CASSGGGGTEAFF.

The chain has TRBV19 and TRBJ2-1; 7 bases are a match to TRBD2. The V segment lost 1 base and the J segment 8 bases; nucleotides outside the gene matches: 8. CDR1 is LNHDA, CDR2 SQIVND, per germline (reference sequence). The CDR3 has 15 amino acids. CDR3 residues: CASSIGGGVLYEQFF. CDR3 sequence (DNA): TGTGCCAGTAGTATAGGGGGGGGAGTATTATATGAGCAGTTCTTC.

The genes are TRBV5-8 and TRBJ2-1; D may be TRBD2 (5 bases). The CDR3 has 16 residues. CDR1 and CDR2 from the germline V gene are SGHTS and YDEGEE. With 1 base removed from V and 2 bases from J, the gap between germline ends came to 13 bases. The CDR3 DNA is TGTGCCAGCAGCTTGAGGCTATTGGAGGCCTACAATGAGCAGTTCTTC. Residues: CASSLRLLEAYNEQFF.

The table lists this clone with a few counts. Written as DNA, the CDR3 is TGCGCCATCCGACAGGGTGTCTACGAGCAGTACTTC. This codes for CAIRQGVYEQYF. The chain has TRBV10-1 and TRBJ2-7, with 7 bases aligning to TRBD1. This CDR3 comprises 12 residues. CDR1 and CDR2 from the germline V gene are WNHNN and SYGVQD (reference sequence). V trimming: 10 bases; J trimming: 3 bases; junction bases outside the gene matches: 6.

This chain links TRBV9 with TRBJ2-2, with 8 bases lining up with TRBD2. The CDR3 runs to 15 residues. V lost 5 bases to trimming and J lost 1 base; unmatched junction nucleotides: 4. Germline assignment: CDR1 SGDLS and CDR2 YYNGEE. CDR3 sequence reads: CASSESGGNTGELFF. The CDR3 nucleotides are TGTGCCAGCAGTGAGAGCGGGGGGAACACCGGGGAGCTGTTTTTT.

J is TRBJ1-3 and V is TRBV11-2, with a tentative D call TRBD1 (6 bases). V was clipped by 3 bases and J by 4 bases, with 10 bases between them. The CDR3 loop spans 14 amino acids. Germline V gene sequence: CDR1 SGHAT, CDR2 FQNNGV. In DNA form, the CDR3 reads TGTGCCAGCAGCTTGTCAGGGGTCGGAAACACCATATATTTT. This gives the protein CASSLSGVGNTIYF.

This clone is a singleton in its sample. The chain recombines TRBV2 with TRBJ2-1, with 10 positions matching TRBD1. V was pared by 8 bases and J by 8 bases, with 15 bases of the junction left unmatched. Germline-derived CDR1 and CDR2 are SNHLY and FYNNEI. This CDR3 comprises 16 residues. The CDR3 reads CASGGDRDRGSDEQFF. CDR3 bases: TGTGCCAGCGGGGGAGACCGGGACAGGGGATCAGATGAGCAGTTCTTC.

This clone was counted a single time. V is TRBV5-4 and J is TRBJ2-7, with 10 bases lining up with TRBD2. V shed 3 bases and J 5 bases; nucleotides not matched to a gene: 5. The V gene's germline CDR1 is SGHNT and CDR2 YYREEE (reference sequence). CDR3 length: 14 residues. The CDR3 region has the DNA TGTGCCAGCAGCTCAGCGGGGGGGCCCCACGAGCAGTACTTC. It yields the protein CASSSAGGPHEQYF.

The V and J genes are TRBV19 and TRBJ2-2; TRBD1 matches 9 bases. The length of the CDR3 is 15 residues. J lost 5 bases, V lost 7 bases, and 8 bases had no gene match. In germline, CDR1 is LNHDA, CDR2 SQIVND (reference sequence). The CDR3 loop is CASNVWGQGTGELFF. In DNA, the CDR3 is TGTGCCAGTAATGTGTGGGGACAGGGTACCGGGGAGCTGTTTTTT.

V gene TRBV5-1 combines with J gene TRBJ2-5, with D unclear. The V end was cut by 1 base, the J end by 5 bases, with 3 bases between. Germline V CDR1 and CDR2: SGHRS, YFSETQ. The CDR3 runs 11 residues. The CDR3 sequence: CASSLLETQYF. The CDR3 DNA reads as TGCGCCAGCAGCTTGCTTGAGACCCAGTACTTC.

A single count supports this clone. Within the sample, other DNA sequences also encode this same CDR3. The chain links TRBV11-3 to TRBJ2-7; the D is unclear. The CDR3 contains 12 residues. The V end lost 0 bases, the J end lost 4 bases, and 4 bases lay between the germline ends. Germline CDR1 SGHNT, CDR2 YENEEA. Here the CDR3 DNA reads TGTGCCAGCAGCTTAGACAGGTACGAGCAGTACTTC. The encoded protein is CASSLDRYEQYF.

The chain joins TRBV13 to TRBJ1-2, with TRBD1 matching 7 bases. V was clipped by 5 bases and J by 3 bases; unmatched bases: 9. The V gene's germline CDR1 is PRHDT and CDR2 FYEKMQ (reference sequence). CDR3 size: 15 residues. The DNA of the CDR3 is TGTGCCAGCAGCACCCTCCTCCAGGGGGACTATGGCTACACCTTC. Its translation: CASSTLLQGDYGYTF.

J is TRBJ2-4 and V is TRBV2; D possibly corresponds to TRBD2 (7 bases). The V and J ends lost 6 bases and 8 bases respectively, with 20 bases between them. CDR3 length equals 15 residues. CDR1 and CDR2 (germline): SNHLY, FYNNEI. The CDR3 is CASSIRGGGADIQYF. The CDR3 nucleotides are TGTGCCAGCAGCATCCGTGGAGGGGGGGCCGACATTCAGTACTTC.

The chain carries TRBV6-5 and TRBJ1-2; D is ambiguous. Per germline, CDR1 MNHEY and CDR2 SVGAGI. There are 15 residues in the CDR3. The V end lost 3 bases, the J end lost 8 bases, and 19 bases lay between the germline ends. CDR3 in amino acids: CASSYMPPSGRGYTF. The CDR3 nucleotides are TGTGCCAGCAGTTATATGCCCCCCAGCGGTCGGGGCTACACCTTC.

The rearrangement links TRBV29-1 to TRBJ2-1; weak D call: TRBD2 (5 bases). Germline V gene data show CDR1 as SQVTM and CDR2 as ANQGSEA. The CDR3 is 12 amino acids. V was shortened by 3 bases and J by 9 bases, with 12 bases between the two germline ends. CDR3 loop: CSVEVAEAEQFF. CDR3 nucleotides: TGCAGCGTTGAGGTGGCGGAGGCTGAGCAGTTCTTC.

The V and J genes are TRBV19 and TRBJ2-7, with 7 positions matching TRBD2. The junction had 8 bases not matched to a gene; V was cut back by 5 bases and J by 4 bases. This CDR3 has 14 amino acids. Germline V gives CDR1 LNHDA, CDR2 SQIVND (reference sequence). The CDR3 DNA is TGTGCCAGTAGTGACGTAGGGAGGGGTTACGAGCAGTACTTC. Amino acids: CASSDVGRGYEQYF.

The rearrangement links TRBV7-2 to TRBJ2-1; D is unresolved. CDR1 is SGHTA and CDR2 is FQGNSA in the germline V gene. CDR3 length: 13 amino acids. V lost 2 bases to trimming and J lost 7 bases, with 9 bases between them. Here the CDR3 DNA reads TGTGCCAGCAGCTTACAATACTATAATGAGCAGTTCTTC. As protein: CASSLQYYNEQFF.

The V call is TRBV7-8, the J call TRBJ2-1, with TRBD1 identical over 9 bases. The junction had 4 bases not matched to a gene; V was cut back by 3 bases and J by 7 bases. Germline-derived CDR1 and CDR2 are SGHVS and FQNEAQ. This CDR3 spans 14 amino acids. CDR3 region: CASSFLGQGNEQFF. In nucleotides, the CDR3 is TGTGCCAGCAGCTTCCTCGGACAGGGGAATGAGCAGTTCTTC.

There are a few counts of this clone. The chain joins TRBV7-9 to TRBJ1-5; D uncertain. V gave up 5 bases and J gave up 9 bases, with 11 bases separating them. CDR3 size: 12 residues. Germline loops: CDR1 SEHNR, CDR2 FQNEAQ (reference sequence). The CDR3 reads CASSVGGWPQHF. CDR3 nucleotides: TGTGCCAGCAGCGTCGGAGGGTGGCCCCAGCATTTT.

A few counts support this clone. V and J are TRBV11-2 and TRBJ2-3; 8 nucleotides align to TRBD2. This CDR3 has 20 residues. Germline CDR1 reads SGHAT; CDR2 reads FQNNGV. The V and J ends lost 0 bases and 2 bases, in that order; junction bases with no gene match: 16. The chain's CDR3 is CASSLEGRGFAGGHTDTQYF. The CDR3 DNA sequence: TGTGCCAGCAGCTTAGAGGGGCGGGGGTTTGCGGGGGGACACACAGATACGCAGTATTTT. Using reference TRBV11-2 and TRBJ2-3 for the parts outside the CDR3, the full variable domain is EAGVAQSPRYKIIEKRQSVAFWCNPISGHATLYWYQQILGQGPKLLIQFQNNGVVDDSQLPKDRFSAERLKGVDSTLKIQPAKLEDSAVYLCASSLEGRGFAGGHTDTQYFGPGTRLTVL.

The J gene is TRBJ2-1, the V gene TRBV5-1; D is unclear. CDR1 SGHRS and CDR2 YFSETQ come from the germline V gene. V was shortened by 0 bases and J by 8 bases, with 3 bases between the two germline ends. This CDR3 region has 11 residues. The CDR3 DNA follows: TGCGCCAGCAGCTTGGCAGATGAGCAGTTCTTC. It yields the protein CASSLADEQFF.

The genes are TRBV5-1 and TRBJ1-1; D might be TRBD1 (5 bases). The V and J ends lost 4 bases and 0 bases respectively, with 13 bases between them. The CDR3 runs to 15 residues. CDR1 and CDR2 (germline): SGHRS, YFSETQ. The CDR3 nucleotides read TGCGCCAGCAGCGTCTCGACAGAGATGAACACTGAAGCTTTCTTT. Amino acids: CASSVSTEMNTEAFF.